The 3 T cell receptor beta chains given below trace back to one sample, sequenced in a study of blood T cell repertoires in COVID-19. TCRdb keeps only in-frame clones here, not all; method: immunoSEQ multiplex PCR. The sample includes about 260,000 clones, 75% to 90% of them seen just once. Sequencing used peripheral blood. These receptors all come from a man aged 55-75 years who had recovered from COVID-19.

The chain employs TRBV2 and TRBJ2-7, with 8 bases aligning to TRBD2. The trim removed 4 bases at V and 6 bases at J, leaving 8 bases unmatched. Looked up from germline, CDR1 is SNHLY and CDR2 is FYNNEI. The CDR3 is 14 residues long. The CDR3 sequence is CASSVRAGAVEQYF. CDR3 bases: TGTGCCAGCAGTGTTCGAGCGGGAGCCGTCGAGCAGTACTTC.

The chain joins TRBV3-1 (or the pseudogene TRBV3-2) to TRBJ1-6, with D perhaps matching TRBD1 (6 bases). Trimming took 3 bases from V and 6 from J, leaving 18 bases between them. The CDR3 is made up of 17 amino acids. The germline V gene has CDR1 LGHDT and CDR2 YNNKEL (reference sequence). The CDR3 bases are TGTGCCAGCAGCCAGGCTAGGGGGGGATGGGTTAATTCACCCCTCCACTTT. Translation gives CASSQARGGWVNSPLHF.

The rearrangement uses TRBV19 and TRBJ2-7; 10 nucleotides match TRBD1. J gave up 4 bases and V 4 bases, and 7 bases lay outside the gene matches. The germline V gene has CDR1 LNHDA and CDR2 SQIVND (reference sequence). The CDR3 is 15 amino acids. The CDR3 DNA reads as TGTGCCAGTAGTACTGGACAGGGGGAAGTATACGAGCAGTACTTC. It specifies CASSTGQGEVYEQYF.